This T cell receptor beta chain is drawn from a study of cytomegalovirus exposure and HLA in healthy donors. Overall study: The 500 to 850 first-cohort repertoires and the roughly 120 validation repertoires shared the same platform, a later analysis reported. The study, taken as a whole, reports: Cytomegalovirus status was reportedly diagnosed by the classifier with high sensitivity and specificity. Researchers reported that a few CMV-associated chains were confirmed in vitro as CMV antigen-specific. While the bulk of TCR sequences proved rare, some public TCRs turned up in many donors.

Method: immunoSEQ multiplex PCR; TCRdb's copy keeps in-frame clones and lacks some. The sample consists of 130,000 to 150,000 clones, 70% to 90% of them appearing once. V was pared by 5 bases and J by 5 bases, with 7 bases of the junction left unmatched. The CDR3 length is 13 residues. CDR1 is SQVTM, CDR2 ANQGSEA, per germline. In its sample, this clone was seen once. Its cognate antigen is unknown. Sequenced input: PBMCs. The chain links TRBV29-1 to TRBJ1-1; 8 nucleotides align to TRBD1. The receptor comes from a woman between 18 and 29 years old in good health and CMV-seropositive. The CDR3 DNA reads as TGCAGCGTTTCCCCTGGACAGGGTACTGAAGCTTTCTTT. Its translation: CSVSPGQGTEAFF.